A selection of T cell receptor beta chains follows, all from one sample in a study of vaccination and CD4 T cells after COVID-19. Using its own MiXCR run on the PCR reads, TCRdb lists one record per CDR3 protein. The sample records 7,000 to 9,000 distinct CDR3 sequences, roughly 29% being singletons. Their recognized antigens are unknown. What was sequenced was CD4+ T cells from blood, cultured in vitro. The receptors stem from a human donor in good health. CDR3s include the opening cysteine and the closing phenylalanine or tryptophan. The D gene is left open where the match is weak. Size tells how often a clone was seen (once, few, many) or the class of an expanded clone, and some rows leave it out.

>few|TRBV27|-|TRBJ1-1
CASSLSGVAEAFF
TGTGCCAGCAGTCTCTCGGGGGTGGCTGAAGCTTTCTTT
>-|TRBV28|-|TRBJ1-2
CASSASNYGYTF
TGTGCCAGCAGTGCATCAAACTATGGCTACACCTTC
>-|TRBV20-1|-|TRBJ1-2
CSARDLDKANYGYTF
TGCAGTGCTAGAGATCTTGATAAAGCTAACTATGGCTACACCTTC
>few|TRBV5-8|-|TRBJ1-2
CASSLGGSDGYTF
TGTGCCAGCAGCTTAGGGGGGAGCGATGGCTACACCTTC
>few|TRBV29-1|TRBD1|TRBJ1-1
CSVVGTGPRLNTEAFF
TGCAGCGTTGTAGGGACAGGACCTCGTCTGAACACTGAAGCTTTCTTT
>-|TRBV5-4|-|TRBJ1-6
CASSLPGFEDSPLHF
TGTGCCAGCAGCCTCCCGGGGTTTGAGGATTCACCCCTCCACTTT
>-|TRBV2|TRBD1|TRBJ1-5
CASSESGTGGIQPQHF
TGTGCCAGCAGTGAATCCGGGACAGGGGGCATTCAGCCCCAGCATTTT
>few|TRBV2|-|TRBJ2-3
CASIGVVADTQYF
TGTGCCAGCATAGGAGTCGTCGCAGATACGCAGTATTTT
>-|TRBV6-1|-|TRBJ2-7
CASSESEGEVYEQYF
TGTGCCAGCAGTGAAAGTGAGGGGGAGGTCTACGAGCAGTACTTC
>-|TRBV29-1|TRBD1|TRBJ1-1
CSAQGAVPTEAFF
TGCAGCGCCCAGGGGGCGGTTCCCACTGAAGCTTTCTTT
>-|TRBV6-1|TRBD1|TRBJ1-1
CASNTGETTEAFF
TGTGCCAGCAACACAGGGGAGACCACTGAAGCTTTCTTT
>once|TRBV18|-|TRBJ1-5
CASSEGFIQPQHF
TGTGCCAGCTCCGAGGGGTTCATCCAGCCCCAGCATTTT
>-|TRBV20-1|-|TRBJ2-7
CSARDTGYEQYF
TGCAGTGCTAGGGACACAGGCTACGAGCAGTACTTC
>few|TRBV10-3|-|TRBJ2-3
CAISEKGRGWGASTDTQYF
TGTGCCATCAGTGAAAAGGGCAGGGGCTGGGGGGCTAGCACAGATACGCAGTATTTT
>-|TRBV20-1|TRBD1|TRBJ1-1
CSAQTPTGANTEAFF
TGCAGTGCTCAAACTCCCACAGGGGCGAACACTGAAGCTTTCTTT
>-|TRBV28|-|TRBJ1-1
CASTRGPEAFF
TGTGCCAGCACACGTGGGCCTGAAGCTTTCTTT
>-|TRBV14|-|TRBJ1-5
CASSQSPDQPQHF
TGTGCCAGCAGCCAAAGCCCAGATCAGCCCCAGCATTTT
>-|TRBV11-2|-|TRBJ2-3
CASSLEGTEGHTQYF
TGTGCCAGCAGCCTAGAGGGTACAGAAGGGCATACGCAGTATTTT
>few|TRBV6-1|-|TRBJ1-6
CASSEEEGRGNSPLHF
TGTGCCAGCAGTGAAGAAGAAGGCAGGGGTAATTCACCCCTCCACTTT
>-|TRBV7-9|-|TRBJ2-7
CASSTSGWGEQYF
TGTGCCAGCAGCACATCAGGGTGGGGCGAGCAGTACTTC
>few|TRBV5-1|TRBD1|TRBJ2-7
CASSKTGGYEQYF
TGCGCCAGCAGCAAGACAGGGGGATACGAGCAGTACTTC
>-|TRBV7-9|-|TRBJ1-6
CASSLGDPIRGPPLHF
TGTGCCAGCAGCTTAGGGGACCCCATCAGAGGTCCACCCCTCCACTTT
>-|TRBV5-1|TRBD2|TRBJ2-3
CASSLAGGEADTQYF
TGCGCCAGCAGCTTAGCGGGGGGTGAAGCAGATACGCAGTATTTT
>-|TRBV7-9|TRBD2|TRBJ2-3
CASSLALGLAGGRTDTQYF
TGTGCCAGCAGCTTAGCGCTAGGACTAGCGGGGGGCAGAACAGATACGCAGTATTTT
>-|TRBV2|TRBD1|TRBJ2-5
CASKGQIRNSQETQYF
TGTGCCAGCAAGGGACAGATCAGAAACAGCCAAGAGACCCAGTACTTC
>medium-sized|TRBV20-1|-|TRBJ1-5
CSASGPDNQPQHF
TGCAGTGCTAGTGGGCCAGACAATCAGCCCCAGCATTTT
>once|TRBV20-1|-|TRBJ1-3
CSALMDGGNTIYF
TGCAGTGCGTTAATGGACGGGGGAAACACCATATATTTT
>-|TRBV7-8|TRBD1|TRBJ1-3
CASSPTGLGNTIYF
TGTGCCAGCAGTCCGACAGGGCTGGGAAACACCATATATTTT
>-|TRBV7-3|-|TRBJ2-1
CASSEGRNEQFF
TGTGCCAGCAGCGAGGGCCGTAATGAGCAGTTCTTC
>few|TRBV7-3|-|TRBJ1-2
CASSLTAGSRHTF
TGTGCCAGCAGCTTAACGGCCGGGAGTAGGCACACCTTC
>-|TRBV27|-|TRBJ2-5
CASSLSGNKETQYF
TGTGCCAGCAGTTTATCAGGGAACAAAGAGACCCAGTACTTC
>-|TRBV19|TRBD1|TRBJ1-1
CASSNRDRGSAEAFF
TGTGCCAGTAGTAACAGGGACAGGGGATCCGCTGAAGCTTTCTTT
>few|TRBV29-1|TRBD1|TRBJ1-1
CSVEDGGQGNTEAFF
TGCAGCGTTGAAGATGGGGGACAGGGGAACACTGAAGCTTTCTTT
>-|TRBV7-2|-|TRBJ1-1
CASSAGMNTEAFF
TGTGCCAGCAGCGCAGGGATGAACACTGAAGCTTTCTTT
>few|TRBV11-1|-|TRBJ1-1
CASSFNLGNTEAFF
TGTGCCAGCAGCTTTAATCTGGGAAATACTGAAGCTTTCTTT
>-|TRBV27|TRBD1|TRBJ1-1
CASRTGVYTEAFF
TGTGCCAGCCGGACAGGGGTTTACACTGAAGCTTTCTTT
>few|TRBV7-9|-|TRBJ1-2
CASSLGVGDGYTF
TGTGCCAGCAGCTTAGGGGTAGGCGATGGCTACACCTTC
>-|TRBV7-6|-|TRBJ2-5
CASSRGAEETQYF
TGTGCCAGCTCACGAGGGGCAGAAGAGACCCAGTACTTC
>-|TRBV25-1|TRBD2|TRBJ2-1
CASSAQSGGLFF
TGTGCCAGCAGCGCCCAGAGCGGGGGGTTGTTCTTC
>-|TRBV20-1|TRBD1|TRBJ1-1
CSAKHGQGTTEAFF
TGCAGTGCTAAACACGGACAGGGGACCACTGAAGCTTTCTTT
>-|TRBV24-1|TRBD1|TRBJ1-2
CATSDPRTGNYGYTF
TGTGCCACCAGTGATCCGCGGACAGGCAACTATGGCTACACCTTC
>medium-sized|TRBV9|-|TRBJ1-6
CASSVDGESPLHF
TGTGCCAGCAGCGTAGATGGGGAATCACCCCTCCACTTT
>few|TRBV6-1|TRBD1|TRBJ1-2
CASIRVQEGARDRYTF
TGTGCCAGCATACGGGTCCAAGAGGGGGCGCGTGATCGCTACACCTTC
>few|TRBV20-1|-|TRBJ2-1
CSASLGGSPNEQFF
TGCAGTGCTAGCCTCGGGGGTTCACCCAATGAGCAGTTCTTC
>medium-sized|TRBV6-5|-|TRBJ1-1
CASSYGHPDTEAFF
TGTGCCAGCAGTTACGGACACCCGGACACTGAAGCTTTCTTT
>-|TRBV5-1|TRBD1|TRBJ2-1
CASSDRVNNEQFF
TGCGCCAGCAGTGACAGGGTGAACAATGAGCAGTTCTTC
>few|TRBV20-1|-|TRBJ1-2
CSATDEGTYGYTF
TGCAGTGCCACCGACGAGGGGACCTATGGCTACACCTTC
>-|TRBV6-5|-|TRBJ1-1
CASSYGRNTEAFF
TGTGCCAGCAGTTACGGGCGGAACACTGAAGCTTTCTTT
>few|TRBV19|TRBD1|TRBJ1-5
CASSIMGQVNQPQHF
TGTGCCAGTAGTATTATGGGACAGGTCAATCAGCCCCAGCATTTT
>-|TRBV5-1|TRBD2|TRBJ2-3
CASSMDPGGDTQYF
TGCGCCAGCAGCATGGACCCGGGAGGAGATACGCAGTATTTT
>few|TRBV19|-|TRBJ1-5
CASSIKVTGRPQHF
TGTGCCAGTAGTATAAAAGTGACAGGTAGACCCCAGCATTTT
>few|TRBV19|TRBD1|TRBJ1-1
CASNWGQPRQGPEAFF
TGTGCCAGTAATTGGGGGCAGCCAAGACAGGGGCCTGAAGCTTTCTTT
>-|TRBV20-1|-|TRBJ2-7
CSAREGYAVSAHEQYF
TGCAGTGCTAGAGAAGGGTATGCAGTTTCGGCCCACGAGCAGTACTTC
>-|TRBV19|TRBD2|TRBJ2-7
CASSPGLAGGTSYEQYF
TGTGCCAGTAGTCCGGGACTAGCGGGGGGTACGTCCTACGAGCAGTACTTC
>-|TRBV20-1|TRBD2|TRBJ2-7
CSAPGLAEPYEQYF
TGCAGTGCCCCTGGACTAGCGGAGCCCTACGAGCAGTACTTC